This T cell receptor (beta chain) stems from a study of CD8+ T cells in alopecia areata. Findings and limits, study-wide: Among patients, TCR sharing was less clear than in mice, a difference possibly due in part to HLA diversity in the patient population. Under tofacitinib, numerous expanded lesional clonotypes remained detectable in scalp and blood. In scalp samples, resident alphabeta T cells of normal skin are also sequenced.

Treatment noted: oral pan-JAK inhibitor, 5-10 mg twice daily. Individuals with alopecia areata gave both lesional scalp punch biopsies and peripheral blood for collection. The V gene lost 0 bases and the J gene lost 8 bases, with 11 bases spanning the gap. The CDR3 loop spans 14 amino acids. Germline V gene data show CDR1 as LGHNA and CDR2 as YNFKEQ. Following RNA extraction, reverse transcription yielded cDNA that acted as the sequencing template. Sequencing was performed with immunoSEQ multiplex PCR; in TCRdb, only in-frame clones are kept and a portion is missing. Here the sample spans roughly 120,000 clones, 50% to 55% being singletons. For this clone: Its antigen remains unidentified.

The source material was CD4+ T cells sorted from blood, sampled at week 4, from a patient treated with tofacitinib. The genes are TRBV4-2 and TRBJ2-1, with D unclear. The TCR comes from a human donor with alopecia areata. The chain's CDR3 is CASSQERLRDEQFF. The CDR3 coding sequence is TGTGCCAGCAGCCAAGAACGCCTCAGAGATGAGCAGTTCTTC.